This note documents a single T cell receptor beta chain sequence. This specimen belongs to a study of T cells in Graves' hyperthyroidism and ophthalmopathy. This CDR3 region has 15 residues. V lost 9 bases, J lost 7 bases, and 15 bases stayed unmatched. Germline CDR1 is MNHGY and CDR2 is SVAAGI. TCR beta CDR3 region amplification was performed from RNA transcripts. The TCR CDR3 was amplified in a first-round RT-PCR using the HTBI primer set. A single record per CDR3 protein comes from TCRdb applying MiXCR to the multiplex PCR reads. This sample has approximately 530,000 distinct CDR3 sequences, with approximately 20% found just once.

The sequence was collected from a middle-aged man with Graves' ophthalmopathy. The V gene is TRBV6-9, the J gene TRBJ2-4; 7 positions agree with TRBD1. Sequenced sample: blood. The CDR3 bases are TGTGCCAGTTTAGACAGGGTATCTTCACTGAACATTCAGTACTTC. Protein sequence: CASLDRVSSLNIQYF.